This entry lists 27 T cell receptor beta chains sequenced from one sample in a study of T cell repertoires in cytomegalovirus infection. TCRdb reprocessed the reads via MiXCR and lists one record per CDR3 protein. The sample shows tens of thousands of distinct CDR3 sequences, roughly 20% of them seen only once. No antigen has been assigned to these receptors. The sample taken for sequencing was PBMCs, sequenced either directly or after in vitro stimulation (not recorded which). The receptors shown here come from a human donor in good health (CMV status not recorded). Some clones in this sample may be carry-over from other donors' samples.

This chain joins TRBV6-2 or TRBV6-3 and TRBJ1-5; possible D gene TRBD1, 5 bases. The V end was cut by 6 bases, the J end by 6 bases, with 12 bases between. This CDR3 contains 13 residues. The germline gives CDR1 MNHEY, CDR2 SVGEGT. The CDR3 sequence is CASSQGQAQPQHF. The CDR3 nucleotides read TGTGCCAGCAGCCAGGGTCAGGCTCAGCCCCAGCATTTT.

This clonotype was counted only a few times. This sequence joins TRBV11-2 and TRBJ1-1, with TRBD1 as a possible D gene (5 bases). The CDR3 loop spans 17 amino acids. Trimming took 4 bases from V and 0 from J, leaving 18 bases between them. Looked up from germline, CDR1 is SGHAT and CDR2 is FQNNGV. CDR3 DNA: TGTGCCAGCAGCTCCCCAGGATCAGGGAGGATGAACACTGAAGCTTTCTTT. Translating it yields CASSSPGSGRMNTEAFF. Combining the CDR3 with reference TRBV11-2 and TRBJ1-1 gives the whole variable domain EAGVAQSPRYKIIEKRQSVAFWCNPISGHATLYWYQQILGQGPKLLIQFQNNGVVDDSQLPKDRFSAERLKGVDSTLKIQPAKLEDSAVYLCASSSPGSGRMNTEAFFGQGTRLTVV.

This chain uses TRBV19 with TRBJ2-3; TRBD2 agrees at 9 bases. The CDR3 contains 15 residues. V lost 5 bases, J lost 2 bases, and 5 bases stayed unmatched. Per the germline V gene, CDR1 is LNHDA and CDR2 is SQIVND (reference sequence). The CDR3 bases are TGTGCCAGTAGTCTTCAGCGGGAGGTCACAGATACGCAGTATTTT. This sequence encodes CASSLQREVTDTQYF.

The chain uses TRBV7-4 and TRBJ2-7; D gene uncertain. Germline CDR1 reads SGHVT; CDR2 reads SQSDAQ. V lost 6 bases to trimming and J lost 4 bases, with 13 bases between them. The CDR3 has 13 amino acids. The CDR3 sequence is CASRAPQSYEQYV. The CDR3 DNA follows: TGTGCCAGCAGGGCACCCCAGTCATACGAGCAGTACGTC.

The rearrangement uses TRBV20-1 and TRBJ2-7, with 7 bases fitting TRBD2. The CDR3 consists of 16 residues. V was clipped by 1 base and J by 4 bases; unmatched bases: 13. Looked up from germline, CDR1 is DFQATT and CDR2 is SNEGSKA (reference sequence). This chain's CDR3 is CSARGASGKHPYEQYF. The DNA for the CDR3 is TGCAGTGCTAGAGGGGCTAGCGGCAAACATCCTTACGAGCAGTACTTC.

This clonotype was observed a handful of times. This chain uses TRBV5-1 with TRBJ1-5, with TRBD1 matching 9 bases. CDR1 and CDR2 (germline): SGHRS, YFSETQ. The CDR3 loop spans 14 amino acids. J gave up 5 bases and V 0 bases, and 0 bases lay outside the gene matches. DNA for the CDR3: TGCGCCAGCAGCTTGGGGGACAGGGATCAGCCCCAGCATTTT. Its translation is CASSLGDRDQPQHF.

This clonotype has just a few counts. V and J are TRBV5-6 and TRBJ1-1; 9 positions match TRBD1. Germline CDR1 and CDR2: SGHDT and YYEEEE. The J segment lost 3 bases and the V segment lost 6 bases, leaving 6 bases of the junction unmatched. The CDR3 covers 14 residues. Written as DNA, the CDR3 is TGTGCCAGCACCCGGACAGGGGTGGACACTGAAGCTTTCTTT. As protein: CASTRTGVDTEAFF. The complete variable domain, with remaining parts taken from reference TRBV5-6 and TRBJ1-1, reads DAGVTQSPTHLIKTRGQQVTLRCSPKSGHDTVSWYQQALGQGPQFIFQYYEEEERQRGNFPDRFSGHQFPNYSSELNVNALLLGDSALYLCASTRTGVDTEAFFGQGTRLTVV.

This clonotype was counted ten times or more. The rearrangement links TRBV28 to TRBJ2-7, with TRBD1 matching 10 bases. Germline V lookup: CDR1 MDHEN, CDR2 SYDVKM. Unmatched junction bases numbered 13, after V lost 5 bases and J lost 6 bases. The CDR3 contains 16 residues. CDR3 in DNA: TGTGCCAGCAGTCCCATGCTCTCCGGGACAGGGGTCGAGCAGTACTTC. Translation gives CASSPMLSGTGVEQYF.

In this sample, this clonotype turned up a few times. V and J are TRBV7-9 and TRBJ2-5; 13 bases are a match to TRBD2. CDR3 length equals 15 residues. From germline, CDR1 is SEHNR and CDR2 FQNEAQ (reference sequence). Losses at the gene ends were 5 bases for V and 3 bases for J; bases not matched to a gene: 3. The CDR3 sequence is CASSPGLAGEETQYF. DNA of the CDR3: TGTGCCAGCAGCCCAGGACTAGCGGGAGAAGAGACCCAGTACTTC.

V usage is TRBV2 and J usage is TRBJ2-7; D unclear. The CDR3 contains 13 residues. The germline V gene encodes CDR1 SNHLY and CDR2 FYNNEI. V lost 2 bases and J lost 0, with 5 bases in between. The CDR3 spells CASSELPSYEQYV. As DNA, the CDR3 is TGTGCCAGCAGTGAACTGCCCTCCTACGAGCAGTACGTC.

The rearrangement links TRBV12-3 or TRBV12-4 to TRBJ1-2; 9 nucleotides align to TRBD1. Unmatched junction bases numbered 11, after V lost 6 bases and J lost 3 bases. The CDR3 is 16 amino acids. As DNA, the CDR3 is TGTGCCAGCAGGCCGGGACAGGGCACATCAGACTATGGCTACACCTTC. It specifies CASRPGQGTSDYGYTF.

This clonotype was seen only a few times. The J gene is TRBJ2-1, the V gene TRBV5-4, with TRBD1 matching 7 bases. The germline V gene encodes CDR1 SGHNT and CDR2 YYREEE (reference sequence). The CDR3 covers 15 residues. V was pared by 3 bases and J by 7 bases, with 10 bases of the junction left unmatched. DNA for the CDR3: TGTGCCAGCAGCTCCCGTGAGGGGGCCATAAATGAGCAGTTCTTC. Translating it yields CASSSREGAINEQFF.

This clonotype was seen a handful of times. The chain recombines TRBV7-8 with TRBJ2-7, with 16 bases fitting TRBD2. The CDR3 is made up of 16 amino acids. Trimming at V came to 5 bases and at J to 13 bases, leaving 14 bases not matched to a gene. Germline V gene lookup returns CDR1 SGHVS and CDR2 FQNEAQ. The CDR3 nucleotides are TGTGCCAGCAGCCCGCAGGTCGGGACTAGCGGGAGGGCCGTTTACGTC. Encoded protein: CASSPQVGTSGRAVYV.

In its sample, this clonotype was seen many times. CDR3 in DNA: TGTGCCAGCAGCTTTTGGGACAGGGAGGATACGCAGTATTTT. The encoded protein is CASSFWDREDTQYF. V usage is TRBV7-2 and J usage is TRBJ2-3; 9 bases match TRBD1. V was pared by 3 bases and J by 6 bases, with 4 bases of the junction left unmatched. Germline V gene data show CDR1 as SGHTA and CDR2 as FQGNSA. The CDR3 is made up of 14 amino acids.

This clonotype was observed at least ten times. The rearrangement uses TRBV11-2 and TRBJ1-3; D unresolved. The V gene's germline CDR1 is SGHAT and CDR2 FQNNGV. CDR3 length: 16 amino acids. The ends were cut back, 2 bases at V and 2 bases at J, with 13 bases in the middle. The CDR3 spells CASSLLYPRAGNTIYF. In DNA, the CDR3 is TGTGCCAGCAGCTTACTATATCCTAGGGCTGGAAACACCATATATTTT.

At least ten counts were recorded for this clonotype. CDR3 sequence: CASSLGLYRVRNTEAFF. CDR3 DNA: TGTGCCAGCAGCTTAGGCCTCTACAGGGTCCGGAACACTGAAGCTTTCTTT. The chain is built from TRBV7-8 and TRBJ1-1; the D gene is possibly TRBD1 (6 bases). Per germline, CDR1 SGHVS and CDR2 FQNEAQ. This CDR3 contains 17 residues. V was clipped by 1 base and J by 1 base, with 16 bases between them.

This clonotype has only a few counts. The rearrangement uses TRBV2 and TRBJ2-1; TRBD2 aligns across 13 bases. The germline gives CDR1 SNHLY, CDR2 FYNNEI. The CDR3 consists of 17 residues. J was trimmed by 7 bases and V by 5 bases; bases with no gene match: 11. DNA of the CDR3: TGTGCCAGCAGTTATTTCGGGACTAGCGGGACAGGGAATGAGCAGTTCTTC. Translating gives CASSYFGTSGTGNEQFF. Complete variable domain (other parts from reference TRBV2 and TRBJ2-1): EPEVTQTPSHQVTQMGQEVILRCVPISNHLYFYWYRQILGQKVEFLVSFYNNEISEKSEIFDDQFSVERPDGSNFTLKIRSTKLEDSAMYFCASSYFGTSGTGNEQFFGPGTRLTVL.

The rearrangement links TRBV10-3 to TRBJ2-5, with D tentatively TRBD2 (5 bases). The ends were cut back, 6 bases at V and 5 bases at J, with 16 bases in the middle. From germline, CDR1 is ENHRY and CDR2 SYGVKD. The CDR3 sequence is 14 residues long. The CDR3 protein is CAIRPGLARETQYF. Written as DNA, the CDR3 is TGTGCCATCAGGCCCGGTCTAGCTCGCGAGACCCAGTACTTC.

In its sample, this clonotype was seen many times. This chain joins TRBV6-1 and TRBJ2-5, with TRBD2 as a possible D gene (6 bases). This CDR3 has 17 amino acids. Germline loops: CDR1 MNHNS, CDR2 SASEGT. Trimming stripped 5 bases from V and 4 bases from J, with 23 bases between. CDR3 bases: TGTGCCAGCAGTCAAAGGAGGGGACCGGCCTATCTAGAGACCCAGTACTTC. It is translated as CASSQRRGPAYLETQYF.

The chain couples TRBV15 to TRBJ2-1; D not certain. The CDR3 extends over 16 amino acids. Germline CDR1 and CDR2: LNHNV and YYDKDF (reference sequence). The V and J ends lost 0 bases and 5 bases respectively, with 14 bases between them. This CDR3 is CATSRDPVRSNNEQFF. The CDR3 nucleotides read TGTGCCACCAGCAGAGATCCGGTCCGTAGTAACAATGAGCAGTTCTTC.

The chain joins TRBV5-6 to TRBJ2-1, with TRBD2 matching 12 bases. J gave up 10 bases and V 4 bases, and 15 bases lay outside the gene matches. Germline V CDR1 and CDR2: SGHDT, YYEEEE. This CDR3 has 17 residues. CDR3 nucleotide sequence: TGTGCCAGCAGCATACGGACTAGCGGGATAATTTTCAACGAGCAGTTCTTC. Translation gives CASSIRTSGIIFNEQFF.

This chain joins TRBV6-6 and TRBJ2-5; maybe TRBD2 (6 bases). From germline, CDR1 is MNHNY and CDR2 SVGAGI (reference sequence). This CDR3 is built from 15 residues. V was pared by 2 bases and J by 0 bases, with 10 bases between. In DNA form, the CDR3 reads TGTGCCAGCAGTTACGGGCGGGATCACCAAGAGACCCAGTACTTC. This translates into CASSYGRDHQETQYF.

The genes are TRBV29-1 and TRBJ2-1, with a possible D match to TRBD1 (5 bases). Germline CDR1 reads SQVTM; CDR2 reads ANQGSEA. V was trimmed by 3 bases and J by 3 bases, leaving 6 bases between them. This CDR3 comprises 12 residues. The CDR3 protein is CSVDRDYNEQFF. The CDR3 coding sequence is TGCAGCGTTGACAGGGACTACAATGAGCAGTTCTTC.

The chain's CDR3 is CASRGHTNTGELFF. In nucleotides, the CDR3 is TGTGCCAGTCGGGGGCACACGAACACCGGGGAGCTGTTTTTT. The V and J genes are TRBV19 and TRBJ2-2; possibly TRBD1 or TRBD2 for D (6 bases each). Trimming cost V 8 bases and J 0 bases, with 10 bases left between them. CDR3 length equals 14 residues. Germline V lookup: CDR1 LNHDA, CDR2 SQIVND (reference sequence).

This clonotype was found a few times. The chain couples TRBV7-2 to TRBJ2-7; tentatively, D is TRBD2 (5 bases). This CDR3 comprises 13 residues. The germline V and J ends were trimmed by 5 bases and 9 bases, with 17 bases remaining between them. Germline-derived CDR1 and CDR2 are SGHTA and FQGNSA. The CDR3 sequence: CASSANSGLRQYF. The CDR3 DNA is TGTGCCAGCAGCGCAAATTCAGGACTGAGGCAGTACTTC.

This clonotype appeared many times. The chain combines TRBV6-2 or TRBV6-3 with TRBJ2-1; 13 positions match TRBD2. Germline trimming cut 6 bases from V and 2 bases from J; bases unmatched to any gene: 4. Germline V gene sequence: CDR1 MNHEY, CDR2 SVGEGT. This CDR3 comprises 16 residues. This CDR3 is CASSKLAGGTYNEQFF. The CDR3 DNA follows: TGTGCCAGCAGCAAACTAGCGGGAGGGACCTACAATGAGCAGTTCTTC.

This sequence joins TRBV7-2 and TRBJ2-3; either TRBD1 or TRBD2 may fit D (6 bases each). Germline loops: CDR1 SGHTA, CDR2 FQGNSA. Trimming took 5 bases from V and 4 from J, leaving 16 bases between them. The CDR3 contains 15 residues. CDR3 sequence reads: CASSQKGGRADTQYF. The CDR3 nucleotides read TGTGCCAGCAGCCAGAAGGGGGGCCGCGCAGATACGCAGTATTTT.